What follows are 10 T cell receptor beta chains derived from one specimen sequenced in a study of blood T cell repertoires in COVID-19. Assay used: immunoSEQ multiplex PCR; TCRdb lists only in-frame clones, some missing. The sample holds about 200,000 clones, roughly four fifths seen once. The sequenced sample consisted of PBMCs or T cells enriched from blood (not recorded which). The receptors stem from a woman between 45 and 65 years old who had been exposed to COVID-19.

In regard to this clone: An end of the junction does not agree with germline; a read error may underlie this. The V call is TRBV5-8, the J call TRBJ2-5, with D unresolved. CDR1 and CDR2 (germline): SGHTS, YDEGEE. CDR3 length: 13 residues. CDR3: CASSFLVQGTQYF. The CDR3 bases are TGTGCCAGCAGCTTTCTAGTTCAAGGGACCCAGTACTTC.

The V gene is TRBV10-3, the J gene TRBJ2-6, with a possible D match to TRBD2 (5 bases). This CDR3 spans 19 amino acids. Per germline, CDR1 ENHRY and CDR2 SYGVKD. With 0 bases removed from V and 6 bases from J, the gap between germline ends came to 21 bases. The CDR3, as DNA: TGTGCCATCAGTGAGTCGATATACGGCAGCAAACGGGAGGCCAACGTCCTGACTTTC. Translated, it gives CAISESIYGSKREANVLTF.

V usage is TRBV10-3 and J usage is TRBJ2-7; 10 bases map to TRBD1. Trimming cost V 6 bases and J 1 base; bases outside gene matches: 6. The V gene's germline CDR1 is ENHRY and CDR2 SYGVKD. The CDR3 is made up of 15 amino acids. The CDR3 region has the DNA TGTGCCATCAGGGAACCGGGACAGGGGTCCTACGAGCAGTACTTC. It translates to CAIREPGQGSYEQYF.

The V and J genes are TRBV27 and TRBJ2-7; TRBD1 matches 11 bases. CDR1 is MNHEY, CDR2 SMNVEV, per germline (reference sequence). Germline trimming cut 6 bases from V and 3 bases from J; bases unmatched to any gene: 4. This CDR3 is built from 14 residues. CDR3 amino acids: CASRGQGALYEQYF. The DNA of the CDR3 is TGTGCCAGCAGAGGACAGGGGGCCCTCTACGAGCAGTACTTC.

CDR3 region: CASSSGSAGEAFF. CDR3 nucleotides: TGTGCCAGCAGCTCGGGTTCGGCGGGAGAAGCTTTCTTT. The chain links TRBV7-9 to TRBJ1-1; D not resolved. The germline V gene encodes CDR1 SEHNR and CDR2 FQNEAQ (reference sequence). CDR3 length equals 13 residues. The germline V and J ends were trimmed by 4 bases and 8 bases, with 14 bases remaining between them.

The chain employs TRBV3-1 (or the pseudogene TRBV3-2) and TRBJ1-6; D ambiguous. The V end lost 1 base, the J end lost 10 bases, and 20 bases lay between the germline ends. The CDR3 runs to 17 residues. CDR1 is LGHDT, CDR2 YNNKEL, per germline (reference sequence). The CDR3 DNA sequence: TGTGCCAGCAGCCAAGCTCAAGGAATCCGCGGGAACTCACCCCTCCACTTT. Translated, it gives CASSQAQGIRGNSPLHF.

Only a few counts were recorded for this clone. This CDR3 reads CASSDREVHTEAFF. The CDR3 region has the DNA TGTGCCAGCAGCGACCGCGAGGTCCACACTGAAGCTTTCTTT. The chain has TRBV9 and TRBJ1-1; D ambiguous. V was trimmed by 3 bases and J by 3 bases, leaving 12 bases between them. CDR3 length: 14 residues. Germline CDR1 SGDLS, CDR2 YYNGEE. Variable domain in full (rest from reference TRBV9 and TRBJ1-1): DSGVTQTPKHLITATGQRVTLRCSPRSGDLSVYWYQQSLDQGLQFLIQYYNGEERAKGNILERFSAQQFPDLHSELNLSSLELGDSALYFCASSDREVHTEAFFGQGTRLTVV.

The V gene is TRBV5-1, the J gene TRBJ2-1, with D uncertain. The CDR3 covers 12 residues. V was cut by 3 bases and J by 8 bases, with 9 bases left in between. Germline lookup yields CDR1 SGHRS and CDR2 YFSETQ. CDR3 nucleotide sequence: TGCGCCAGCAGCTCCAATGCGGATGAGCAGTTCTTC. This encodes CASSSNADEQFF.

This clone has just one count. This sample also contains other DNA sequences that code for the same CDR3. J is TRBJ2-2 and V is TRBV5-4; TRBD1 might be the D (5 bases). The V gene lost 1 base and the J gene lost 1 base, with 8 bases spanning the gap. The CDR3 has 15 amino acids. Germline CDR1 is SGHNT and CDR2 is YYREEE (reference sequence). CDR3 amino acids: CASSLRGLNTGELFF. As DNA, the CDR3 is TGTGCCAGCAGCTTGAGGGGCTTGAACACCGGGGAGCTGTTTTTT.

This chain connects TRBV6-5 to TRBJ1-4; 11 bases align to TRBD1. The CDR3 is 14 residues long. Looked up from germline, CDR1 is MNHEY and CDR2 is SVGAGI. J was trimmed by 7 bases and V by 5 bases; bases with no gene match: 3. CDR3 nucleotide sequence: TGTGCCAGCAGTCCCGGGACAGGGGGTGAAAAACTGTTTTTT. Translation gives CASSPGTGGEKLFF.